One sample yielded the 13 T cell receptor beta chains listed below, sequenced in a study of blood T cell repertoires in COVID-19. The table came from immunoSEQ multiplex PCR; TCRdb's copy has only in-frame clones and leaves some out. The table records about 410,000 clones, around 91% of them present only once. Material for sequencing was peripheral blood. The source of these receptors is a middle-aged woman with COVID-19, enrolled during active disease.

J is TRBJ2-5 and V is TRBV5-1; a weak D match, TRBD1 (6 bases). Trimming stripped 7 bases from V and 0 bases from J, with 10 bases between. This CDR3 spans 13 amino acids. Germline CDR1 SGHRS, CDR2 YFSETQ. Written as DNA, the CDR3 is TGCGCCAGCCGTAGGGGGTACCAAGAGACCCAGTACTTC. Protein product: CASRRGYQETQYF. Drawing the rest from reference TRBV5-1 and TRBJ2-5, the complete variable domain is KAGVTQTPRYLIKTRGQQVTLSCSPISGHRSVSWYQQTPGQGLQFLFEYFSETQRNKGNFPGRFSGRQFSNSRSEMNVSTLELGDSALYLCASRRGYQETQYFGPGTRLLVL.

The rearrangement links TRBV24-1 to TRBJ1-2; no firm D call. V was pared by 5 bases and J by 10 bases, with 10 bases between. The CDR3 has 11 residues. CDR1 is KGHDR, CDR2 SFDVKD, per germline. The CDR3 is CATSGAGFYTF. In DNA, the CDR3 is TGTGCCACCAGTGGAGCCGGTTTCTACACCTTC.

The gene calls are TRBV28 and TRBJ1-4; TRBD1 matches 7 bases. CDR3 length: 15 amino acids. CDR1 and CDR2 from the germline V gene are MDHEN and SYDVKM. The junction had 10 bases not matched to a gene; V was cut back by 6 bases and J by 6 bases. The CDR3 region has the DNA TGTGCCAGCAGACTACAGGGGCCGGGGGATGAAAAACTGTTTTTT. It translates to CASRLQGPGDEKLFF.

This chain joins TRBV18 and TRBJ1-6; D is possibly TRBD1 (5 bases). This CDR3 is 16 amino acids long. Looked up from germline, CDR1 is KGHSH and CDR2 is LQKENI. V lost 3 bases, J lost 5 bases, and 14 bases lay in between. CDR3 loop: CASSPPAGPNNSPLHF. For the CDR3, the DNA is TGTGCCAGCTCACCCCCCGCGGGACCGAATAATTCACCCCTCCACTTT.

The chain couples TRBV3-1 (or the pseudogene TRBV3-2) to TRBJ2-5, with D perhaps TRBD2 (6 bases). Trimming stripped 4 bases from V and 5 bases from J, with 14 bases between. This CDR3 region has 14 residues. Germline V gives CDR1 LGHDT, CDR2 YNNKEL (reference sequence). The CDR3 sequence: CASSRAAGRETQYF. For the CDR3, the DNA is TGTGCCAGCAGCCGCGCGGCTGGGAGGGAGACCCAGTACTTC.

The CDR3 bases are TGTGCCACCAGTGATTTCGGTGGTTCCGATACGCAGTATTTT. Its protein product is CATSDFGGSDTQYF. The chain recombines TRBV24-1 with TRBJ2-3; unclear D gene. CDR1 and CDR2 (germline): KGHDR, SFDVKD. The V end was cut by 1 base, the J end by 6 bases, with 10 bases between. This CDR3 is built from 14 residues.

This chain links TRBV12-3 or TRBV12-4 with TRBJ1-1, with unresolved D. Trimming took off 6 bases at V and 2 bases at J, with 7 bases between the two ends. This CDR3 is 12 amino acids long. The CDR3 DNA reads TGTGCCAGCAGCCGCACTAACACTGAAGCTTTCTTT. Its translation is CASSRTNTEAFF.

This clone was recorded once. Other DNA sequences in the sample encode the same CDR3. The chain links TRBV7-9 to TRBJ2-5, with D maybe TRBD1 (6 bases). This CDR3 region has 12 residues. CDR1 SEHNR and CDR2 FQNEAQ come from the germline V gene (reference sequence). V lost 3 bases, J lost 4 bases, and 6 bases lay in between. CDR3 bases: TGTGCCAGCAGCTTCAGGGGAGAGACCCAGTACTTC. Amino acids: CASSFRGETQYF.

The V call is TRBV12-3 or TRBV12-4, the J call TRBJ1-2; D perhaps matches TRBD1 (5 bases). The CDR3 runs to 12 residues. V lost 5 bases and J lost 5, with 9 bases in between. The CDR3 loop reads CASSRTIYGYTF. The CDR3 DNA sequence: TGTGCCAGCAGTCGGACAATTTATGGCTACACCTTC.

The gene calls are TRBV5-1 and TRBJ1-2, with 7 bases that match TRBD1. CDR1 SGHRS and CDR2 YFSETQ come from the germline V gene. The ends lost 4 bases at V and 8 bases at J; junction bases unmatched: 5. The CDR3 covers 12 residues. DNA for the CDR3: TGCGCCAGCAGCATAGACAGGGAAGGCTACACCTTC. Amino acids: CASSIDREGYTF.

The chain employs TRBV7-2 and TRBJ1-3, with D maybe TRBD1 (6 bases). CDR3 length equals 16 residues. The V gene's germline CDR1 is SGHTA and CDR2 FQGNSA. The V end was cut by 8 bases, the J end by 2 bases, with 19 bases between. In DNA, the CDR3 is TGTGCCAGCTCTTCTGCAGGGGTTCTCACTGGAAACACCATATATTTT. Its translation is CASSSAGVLTGNTIYF.

This chain joins TRBV11-3 and TRBJ2-7; D may be TRBD2 (6 bases). There are 14 residues in the CDR3. The ends were cut back, 5 bases at V and 3 bases at J, with 14 bases in the middle. Germline V CDR1 and CDR2: SGHNT, YENEEA. DNA of the CDR3: TGTGCCAGCAGCCCCTCAGCGGGCCTCTACGAGCAGTACTTC. This translates into CASSPSAGLYEQYF.

The genes are TRBV6-5 and TRBJ2-7; the match to TRBD1 covers 8 bases. CDR1 is MNHEY, CDR2 SVGAGI, per germline. The CDR3 sequence is 14 residues long. The V segment lost 2 bases and the J segment 7 bases; nucleotides outside the gene matches: 7. CDR3 residues: CASSYRQGAREQYF. The CDR3 region has the DNA TGTGCCAGCAGTTACCGCCAGGGGGCTCGGGAGCAGTACTTC.